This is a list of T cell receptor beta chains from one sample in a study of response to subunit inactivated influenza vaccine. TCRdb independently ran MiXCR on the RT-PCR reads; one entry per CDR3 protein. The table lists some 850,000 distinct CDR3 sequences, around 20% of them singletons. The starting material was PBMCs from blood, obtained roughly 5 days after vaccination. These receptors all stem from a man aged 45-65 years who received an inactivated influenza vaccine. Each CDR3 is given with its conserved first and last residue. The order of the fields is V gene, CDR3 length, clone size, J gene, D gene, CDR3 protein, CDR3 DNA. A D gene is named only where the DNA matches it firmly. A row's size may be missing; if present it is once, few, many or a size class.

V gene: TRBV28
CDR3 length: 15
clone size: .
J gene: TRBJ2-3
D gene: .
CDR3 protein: CASSPPHGGPLGQYF
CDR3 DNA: TGTGCCAGCAGTCCCCCTCACGGAGGGCCCCTTGGGCAGTATTTT

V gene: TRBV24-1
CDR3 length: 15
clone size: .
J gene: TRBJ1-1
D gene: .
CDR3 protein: CATSDAGGLNTEAFF
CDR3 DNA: TGTGCCACCAGTGATGCGGGGGGCCTGAACACTGAAGCTTTCTTT

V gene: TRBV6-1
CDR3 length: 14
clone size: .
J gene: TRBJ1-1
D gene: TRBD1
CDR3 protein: CASGHRGGNTEAFF
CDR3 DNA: TGTGCCAGCGGCCACAGGGGGGGGAACACTGAAGCTTTCTTT

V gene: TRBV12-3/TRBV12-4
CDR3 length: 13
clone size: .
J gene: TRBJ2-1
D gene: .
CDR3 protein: CASSLRRTEEQFF
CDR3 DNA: TGTGCCAGCAGTTTACGCCGGACAGAAGAGCAGTTCTTC

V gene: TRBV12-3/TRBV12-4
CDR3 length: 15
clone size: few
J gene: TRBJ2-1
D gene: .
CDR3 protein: CASSLDPRVGDEQFF
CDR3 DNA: TGTGCCAGCAGTTTAGATCCCAGGGTCGGGGATGAGCAGTTCTTC

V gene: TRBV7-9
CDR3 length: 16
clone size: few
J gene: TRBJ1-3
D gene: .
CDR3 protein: CASSLAGTSSGNTIYF
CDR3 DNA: TGTGCCAGCAGCTTAGCTGGGACGTCCTCTGGAAACACCATATATTTT

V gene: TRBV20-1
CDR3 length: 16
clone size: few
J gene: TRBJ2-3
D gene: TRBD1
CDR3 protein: CSASGLGTGPTDTQYF
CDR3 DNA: TGCAGTGCTAGTGGCCTCGGGACAGGCCCCACAGATACGCAGTATTTT

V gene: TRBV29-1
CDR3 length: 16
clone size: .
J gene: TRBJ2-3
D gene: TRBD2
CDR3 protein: CSVEKTSGRWGDTQYF
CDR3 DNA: TGCAGCGTTGAAAAGACTAGCGGGAGATGGGGAGATACGCAGTATTTT

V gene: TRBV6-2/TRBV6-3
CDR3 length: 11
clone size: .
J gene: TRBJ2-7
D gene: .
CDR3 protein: CASTQGFEQYF
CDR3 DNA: TGTGCCAGCACTCAGGGGTTTGAGCAGTACTTC

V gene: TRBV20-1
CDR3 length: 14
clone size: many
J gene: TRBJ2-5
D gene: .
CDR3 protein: CSARRGGAGETQYF
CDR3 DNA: TGCAGTGCCAGGAGAGGGGGGGCAGGAGAGACCCAGTACTTC

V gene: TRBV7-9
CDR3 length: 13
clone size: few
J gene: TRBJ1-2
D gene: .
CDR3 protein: CASSPPDLYGYTF
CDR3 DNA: TGTGCCAGCAGCCCCCCCGATCTCTATGGCTACACCTTC

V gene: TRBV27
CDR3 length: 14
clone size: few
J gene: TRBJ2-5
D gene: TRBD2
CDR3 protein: CASSRGLAVETQYF
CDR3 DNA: TGTGCCAGCAGTCGGGGACTAGCGGTTGAGACCCAGTACTTC

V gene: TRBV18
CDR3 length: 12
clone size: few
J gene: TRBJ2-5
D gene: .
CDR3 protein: CASSPSAETQYF
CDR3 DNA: TGTGCCAGCTCACCTAGTGCGGAGACCCAGTACTTC

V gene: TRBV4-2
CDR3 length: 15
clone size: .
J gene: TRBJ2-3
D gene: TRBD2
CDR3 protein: CASSQDPGGWYTQYF
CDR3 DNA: TGTGCCAGCAGCCAAGACCCCGGGGGGTGGTATACGCAGTATTTT

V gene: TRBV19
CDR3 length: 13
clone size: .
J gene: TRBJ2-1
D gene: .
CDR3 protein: CASSIGDRNEQFF
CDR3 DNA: TGTGCCAGTAGTATAGGAGACAGAAATGAGCAGTTCTTC

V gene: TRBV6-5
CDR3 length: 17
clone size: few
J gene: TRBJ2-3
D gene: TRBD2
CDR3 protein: CASSYSGSGAVTDTQYF
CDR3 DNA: TGTGCCAGCAGTTACTCAGGTAGCGGGGCCGTTACAGATACGCAGTATTTT

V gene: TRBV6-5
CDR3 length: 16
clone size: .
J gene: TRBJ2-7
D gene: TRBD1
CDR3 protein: CASSYSNRQGLYEQYF
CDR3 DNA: TGTGCCAGCAGTTACTCGAACAGACAGGGATTATACGAGCAGTACTTC

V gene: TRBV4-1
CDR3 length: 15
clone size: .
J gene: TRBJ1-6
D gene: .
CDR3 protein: CASSQEDSVYHSLHF
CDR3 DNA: TGCGCCAGCAGCCAAGAAGACAGCGTATATCATTCCCTCCACTTT

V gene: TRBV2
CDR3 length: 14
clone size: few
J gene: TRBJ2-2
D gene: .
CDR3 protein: CASKGLGIAGELFF
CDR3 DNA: TGTGCCAGCAAGGGGCTGGGTATCGCCGGGGAGCTGTTTTTT

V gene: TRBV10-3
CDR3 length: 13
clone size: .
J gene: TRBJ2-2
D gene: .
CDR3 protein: CAISERGAGELFF
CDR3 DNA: TGTGCCATCAGTGAGAGAGGGGCCGGGGAGCTGTTTTTT

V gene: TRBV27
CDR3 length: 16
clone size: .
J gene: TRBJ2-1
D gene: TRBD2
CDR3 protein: CASSFISGDHPNQQFF
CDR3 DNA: TGTGCCAGCAGTTTCATTAGCGGGGACCATCCCAATCAGCAGTTCTTC

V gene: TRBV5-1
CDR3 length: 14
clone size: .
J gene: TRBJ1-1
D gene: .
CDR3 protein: CASSRQPENTEAFF
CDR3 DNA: TGCGCCAGCAGCCGGCAGCCGGAGAACACTGAAGCTTTCTTT

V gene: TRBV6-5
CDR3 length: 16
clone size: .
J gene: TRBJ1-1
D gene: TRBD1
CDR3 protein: CASSYGGTVRNTEAFF
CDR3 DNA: TGTGCCAGCAGTTACGGGGGGACAGTGCGGAACACTGAAGCTTTCTTT

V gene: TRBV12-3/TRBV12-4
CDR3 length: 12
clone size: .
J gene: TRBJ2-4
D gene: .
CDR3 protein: CASSFGRDIQYF
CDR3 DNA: TGTGCCAGCAGTTTCGGCAGAGACATTCAGTACTTC

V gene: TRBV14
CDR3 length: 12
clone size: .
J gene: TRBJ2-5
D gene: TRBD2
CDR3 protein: CASSLRRGAQYF
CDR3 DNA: TGTGCCAGCAGCTTACGACGGGGGGCCCAGTACTTC

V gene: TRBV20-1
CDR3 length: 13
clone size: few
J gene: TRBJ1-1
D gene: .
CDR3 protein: CSGRAGLDTEAFF
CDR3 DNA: TGCAGTGGTAGGGCCGGGTTGGACACTGAAGCTTTCTTT

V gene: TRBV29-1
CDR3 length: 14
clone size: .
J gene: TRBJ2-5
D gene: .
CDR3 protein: CSVGGERGRETQYF
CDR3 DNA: TGCAGCGTGGGGGGCGAGCGGGGACGGGAGACCCAGTACTTC

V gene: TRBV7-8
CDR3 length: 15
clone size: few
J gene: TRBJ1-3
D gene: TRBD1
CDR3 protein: CASSSGTGAGNTIYF
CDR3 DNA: TGTGCCAGCAGCTCCGGGACAGGGGCAGGAAACACCATATATTTT

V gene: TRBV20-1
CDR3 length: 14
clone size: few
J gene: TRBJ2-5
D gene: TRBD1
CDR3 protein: CSAKGQVWGETQYF
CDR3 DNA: TGCAGTGCCAAAGGACAGGTCTGGGGTGAGACCCAGTACTTC

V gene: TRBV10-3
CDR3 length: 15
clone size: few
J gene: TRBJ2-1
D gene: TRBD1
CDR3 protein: CAISGPGQKQNEQFF
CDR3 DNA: TGTGCCATCAGCGGACCGGGACAGAAGCAAAATGAGCAGTTCTTC

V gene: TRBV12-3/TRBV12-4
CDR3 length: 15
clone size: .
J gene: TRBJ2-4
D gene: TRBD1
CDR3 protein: CASSLTGEAKNIQYF
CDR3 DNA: TGTGCCAGCAGTTTGACAGGGGAGGCCAAAAACATTCAGTACTTC

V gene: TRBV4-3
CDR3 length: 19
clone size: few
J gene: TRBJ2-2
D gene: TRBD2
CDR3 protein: CASSQDLYPTSGVTGELFF
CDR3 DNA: TGCGCCAGCAGCCAAGATCTTTATCCGACTAGCGGGGTCACCGGGGAGCTGTTTTTT

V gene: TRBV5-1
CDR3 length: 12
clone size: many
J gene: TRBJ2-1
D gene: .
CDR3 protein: CASSPSPNEQFF
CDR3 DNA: TGCGCCAGCAGCCCATCCCCCAATGAGCAGTTCTTC

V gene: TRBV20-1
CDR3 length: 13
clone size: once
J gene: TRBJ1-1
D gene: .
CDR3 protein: CSASDTMNTEAFF
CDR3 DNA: TGCAGTGCTAGTGATACAATGAACACTGAAGCTTTCTTT

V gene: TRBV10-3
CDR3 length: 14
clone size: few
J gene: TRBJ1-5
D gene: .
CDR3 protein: CAISERGSNQPQHF
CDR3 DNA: TGTGCCATCAGTGAGCGGGGGTCAAATCAGCCCCAGCATTTT

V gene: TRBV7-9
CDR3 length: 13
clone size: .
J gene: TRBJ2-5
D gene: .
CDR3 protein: CASSLRYEETQYF
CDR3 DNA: TGTGCCAGCAGCTTACGCTACGAAGAGACCCAGTACTTC

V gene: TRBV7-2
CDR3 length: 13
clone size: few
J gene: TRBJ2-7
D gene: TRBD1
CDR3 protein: CASSRGQAYEQYF
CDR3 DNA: TGTGCCAGCAGCCGAGGACAGGCCTACGAGCAGTACTTC

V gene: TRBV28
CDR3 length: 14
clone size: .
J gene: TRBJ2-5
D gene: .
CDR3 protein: CASSLSVLQETQYF
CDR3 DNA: TGTGCCAGCAGTTTATCTGTCCTCCAAGAGACCCAGTACTTC

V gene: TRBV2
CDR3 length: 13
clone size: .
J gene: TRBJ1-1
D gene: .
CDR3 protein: CASSEYQGTEAFF
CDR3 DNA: TGTGCCAGCAGCGAATATCAGGGGACTGAAGCTTTCTTT

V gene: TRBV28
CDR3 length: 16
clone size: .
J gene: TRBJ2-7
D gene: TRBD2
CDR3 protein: CASSLPSLAATYEQYF
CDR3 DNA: TGTGCCAGCAGTTTACCCTCACTAGCGGCCACCTACGAGCAGTACTTC

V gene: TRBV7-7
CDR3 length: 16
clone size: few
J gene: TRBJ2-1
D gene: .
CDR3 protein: CASSLGSGHGGDEQFF
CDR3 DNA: TGTGCTAGCAGCTTAGGATCGGGGCACGGGGGTGATGAGCAGTTCTTC

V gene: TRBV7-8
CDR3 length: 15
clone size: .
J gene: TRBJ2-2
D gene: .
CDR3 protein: CASSPIGTNTGELFF
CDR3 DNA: TGTGCCAGCAGCCCGATAGGAACGAACACCGGGGAGCTGTTTTTT

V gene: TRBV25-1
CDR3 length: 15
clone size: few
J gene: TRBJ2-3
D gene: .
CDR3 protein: CASSEPGRGIDTQYF
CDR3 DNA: TGTGCCAGCAGTGAACCGGGAAGAGGAATAGATACGCAGTATTTT

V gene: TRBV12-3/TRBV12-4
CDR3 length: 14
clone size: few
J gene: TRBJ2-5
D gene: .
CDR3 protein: CASSKGGEKETQYF
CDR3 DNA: TGTGCCAGCAGTAAGGGGGGAGAAAAAGAGACCCAGTACTTC

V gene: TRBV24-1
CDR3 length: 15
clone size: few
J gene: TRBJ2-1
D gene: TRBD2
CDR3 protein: CATSVRLAGGDEQFF
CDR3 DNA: TGTGCCACCAGTGTTCGACTAGCGGGGGGTGATGAGCAGTTCTTC

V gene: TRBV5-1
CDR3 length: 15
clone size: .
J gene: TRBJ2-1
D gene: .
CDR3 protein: CASSLGARTNDEQFF
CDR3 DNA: TGCGCCAGCAGCTTGGGAGCCCGAACGAACGATGAGCAGTTCTTC

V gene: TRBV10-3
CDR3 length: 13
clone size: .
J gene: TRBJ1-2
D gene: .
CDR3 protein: CAMGPGPVYGYTF
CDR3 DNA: TGTGCCATGGGCCCCGGGCCCGTCTATGGCTACACCTTC

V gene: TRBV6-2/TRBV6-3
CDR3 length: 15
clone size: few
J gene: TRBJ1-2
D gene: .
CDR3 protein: CASSKRAGGFYGYTF
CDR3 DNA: TGTGCCAGCAGTAAACGGGCAGGAGGATTCTATGGCTACACCTTC

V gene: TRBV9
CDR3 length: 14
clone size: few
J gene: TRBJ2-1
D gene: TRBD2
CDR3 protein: CASSSRLAGNEQFF
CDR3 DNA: TGTGCCAGCAGCTCGCGACTAGCGGGTAATGAGCAGTTCTTC

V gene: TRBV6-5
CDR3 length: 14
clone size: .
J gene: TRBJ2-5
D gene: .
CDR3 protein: CASSYSMGGETQYF
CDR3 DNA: TGTGCCAGCAGTTACTCCATGGGGGGTGAGACCCAGTACTTC

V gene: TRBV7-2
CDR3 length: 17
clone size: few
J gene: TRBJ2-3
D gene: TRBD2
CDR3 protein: CASSPQGLAGYTDTQYF
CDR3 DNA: TGTGCCAGCAGCCCCCAGGGCCTAGCGGGTTACACAGATACGCAGTATTTT